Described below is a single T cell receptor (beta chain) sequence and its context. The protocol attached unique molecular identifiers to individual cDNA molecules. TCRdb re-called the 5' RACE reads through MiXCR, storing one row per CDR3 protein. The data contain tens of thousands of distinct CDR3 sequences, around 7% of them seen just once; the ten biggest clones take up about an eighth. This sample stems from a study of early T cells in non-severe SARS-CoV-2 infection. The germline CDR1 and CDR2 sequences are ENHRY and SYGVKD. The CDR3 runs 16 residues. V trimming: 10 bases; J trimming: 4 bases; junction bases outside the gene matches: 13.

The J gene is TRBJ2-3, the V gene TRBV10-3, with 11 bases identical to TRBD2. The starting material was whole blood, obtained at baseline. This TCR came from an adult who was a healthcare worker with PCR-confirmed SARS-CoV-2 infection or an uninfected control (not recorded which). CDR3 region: CASAGTSGAGSDTQYF. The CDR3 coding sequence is TGTGCCAGCGCCGGGACTAGCGGAGCGGGGTCAGATACGCAGTATTTT.